This is a list of T cell receptor beta chains from one sample in a study of beta chain features in type 1 diabetes. Data came from immunoSEQ multiplex PCR; TCRdb stores just in-frame clones and leaves some out. The sample has 300,000 to 350,000 clones; roughly 14% are singletons. Sample: naive CD4+ T cells from blood. The receptor set was obtained from a woman aged 18-30 years with type 1 diabetes. Each CDR3 is given with its conserved first and last residue. Each record gives: V gene, D gene, clone size, J gene, CDR3 protein. The D gene is left open where the match is weak. A clone size is listed for some rows: how often the clone was seen (once, few, many), or a class if it is expanded.

v_call: TRBV7-9; d_call: TRBD1; clone_size: .; j_call: TRBJ2-2; cdr3_aa: CASSLADRGYTGELFF
v_call: TRBV11-3; d_call: .; clone_size: .; j_call: TRBJ2-2; cdr3_aa: CASSLLVANTGELFF
v_call: TRBV2; d_call: .; clone_size: few; j_call: TRBJ2-3; cdr3_aa: CASGGLGATQDTQYF
v_call: TRBV6-1; d_call: .; clone_size: few; j_call: TRBJ2-1; cdr3_aa: CASSERAVDNEQFF
v_call: TRBV19; d_call: .; clone_size: few; j_call: TRBJ2-2; cdr3_aa: CASSIGTHAGTGELFF
v_call: TRBV18; d_call: .; clone_size: few; j_call: TRBJ1-5; cdr3_aa: CASSDGLGDQPQHF
v_call: TRBV2; d_call: TRBD1; clone_size: few; j_call: TRBJ2-7; cdr3_aa: CASMPPTGEVDEQYF
v_call: TRBV9; d_call: TRBD1; clone_size: few; j_call: TRBJ1-5; cdr3_aa: CASSPTDRGPNQPQHF
v_call: TRBV19; d_call: .; clone_size: .; j_call: TRBJ1-2; cdr3_aa: CASSMSGYGYTF
v_call: TRBV2; d_call: .; clone_size: few; j_call: TRBJ1-2; cdr3_aa: CASTTGYYGYTF
v_call: TRBV7-9; d_call: .; clone_size: few; j_call: TRBJ2-1; cdr3_aa: CASSLVSIQFF
v_call: TRBV25-1; d_call: TRBD2; clone_size: few; j_call: TRBJ2-1; cdr3_aa: CASSTGLAGALSYNEQFF
v_call: TRBV9; d_call: TRBD1; clone_size: .; j_call: TRBJ1-2; cdr3_aa: CASSPQGGTGDYGYTF
v_call: TRBV7-2; d_call: .; clone_size: few; j_call: TRBJ1-1; cdr3_aa: CASSLGGVTAFF
v_call: TRBV19; d_call: TRBD1; clone_size: few; j_call: TRBJ1-1; cdr3_aa: CASGQAEGTEAFF
v_call: TRBV5-6; d_call: .; clone_size: few; j_call: TRBJ2-3; cdr3_aa: CASSYTWTDTQYF
v_call: TRBV28; d_call: .; clone_size: few; j_call: TRBJ2-5; cdr3_aa: CASRAASETQYF
v_call: TRBV11-2; d_call: TRBD2; clone_size: .; j_call: TRBJ2-1; cdr3_aa: CASRSLAGRMGEQFF
v_call: TRBV18; d_call: .; clone_size: .; j_call: TRBJ2-3; cdr3_aa: CASSPTGSSTDTQYF
v_call: TRBV30; d_call: .; clone_size: .; j_call: TRBJ2-4; cdr3_aa: CAWNPTGTKNIQYF
v_call: TRBV7-2; d_call: TRBD2; clone_size: .; j_call: TRBJ2-1; cdr3_aa: CASSFSGSRNNEQFF
v_call: TRBV30; d_call: TRBD2; clone_size: .; j_call: TRBJ2-4; cdr3_aa: CAWRALGGLAGGPSAKNIQYF
v_call: TRBV9; d_call: .; clone_size: .; j_call: TRBJ2-3; cdr3_aa: CASSVHTDTQYF
v_call: TRBV11-3; d_call: TRBD1; clone_size: .; j_call: TRBJ1-2; cdr3_aa: CASSVPGTGDYGYTF
v_call: TRBV27; d_call: .; clone_size: .; j_call: TRBJ2-3; cdr3_aa: CASSLSAFTDTQYF
v_call: TRBV4-3; d_call: TRBD1; clone_size: .; j_call: TRBJ1-2; cdr3_aa: CASSQDRGHGYTF
v_call: TRBV19; d_call: .; clone_size: .; j_call: TRBJ1-1; cdr3_aa: CASSMRALNTEAFF
v_call: TRBV10-2; d_call: .; clone_size: .; j_call: TRBJ2-5; cdr3_aa: CASSQTEETQYF
v_call: TRBV5-1; d_call: TRBD1; clone_size: .; j_call: TRBJ2-4; cdr3_aa: CASSLLGTGNIQYF
v_call: TRBV5-1; d_call: .; clone_size: few; j_call: TRBJ2-7; cdr3_aa: CASSLAGSTHSYEQYF
v_call: TRBV5-1; d_call: .; clone_size: few; j_call: TRBJ2-1; cdr3_aa: CASSLARPSSYNEQFF
v_call: TRBV30; d_call: .; clone_size: .; j_call: TRBJ2-3; cdr3_aa: CAWSWQVTDTQYF
v_call: TRBV9; d_call: .; clone_size: few; j_call: TRBJ2-3; cdr3_aa: CASSVGEGFPTDTQYF
v_call: TRBV4-1; d_call: TRBD1; clone_size: .; j_call: TRBJ1-2; cdr3_aa: CASSPGQGSYGYTF
v_call: TRBV7-9; d_call: TRBD2; clone_size: few; j_call: TRBJ2-3; cdr3_aa: CASSLRTSGRTDTQYF
v_call: TRBV6-5; d_call: TRBD1; clone_size: .; j_call: TRBJ2-1; cdr3_aa: CASSSDRREQFF
v_call: TRBV4-1; d_call: .; clone_size: .; j_call: TRBJ2-1; cdr3_aa: CTSSQGPQYNEQFF
v_call: TRBV6-5; d_call: .; clone_size: .; j_call: TRBJ1-4; cdr3_aa: CASSYPGGKLFF
v_call: TRBV7-9; d_call: TRBD1; clone_size: few; j_call: TRBJ2-6; cdr3_aa: CASSSGTGQLSSGANVLTF
v_call: TRBV6-6; d_call: .; clone_size: .; j_call: TRBJ2-1; cdr3_aa: CASSRAGIGNEQFF
v_call: TRBV7-9; d_call: TRBD1; clone_size: .; j_call: TRBJ1-1; cdr3_aa: CASSLDRGQGRDTEAFF